These 11 T cell receptor beta chains share one sample of origin, sequenced in a study of early T cells in non-severe SARS-CoV-2 infection. Each CDR3 protein gets one entry after TCRdb re-called the 5' RACE reads with MiXCR. The sample consists of tens of thousands of distinct CDR3 sequences, 11% of them appearing once. The sample comprised whole blood. The receptors derive from an adult who was a healthcare worker with PCR-confirmed SARS-CoV-2 infection or an uninfected control (not recorded which).

The sample holds a few counts of this clonotype. V gene TRBV6-1 combines with J gene TRBJ1-1, with D unclear. Trimming removed 4 bases from V and 4 bases from J, with 19 bases in between. The CDR3 covers 16 residues. CDR1 and CDR2 from the germline V gene are MNHNS and SASEGT. DNA for the CDR3: TGTGCCAGCAGTGTCGTTAGCACGGTAAAGGTCACTGAAGCTTTCTTT. This translates into CASSVVSTVKVTEAFF.

The chain recombines TRBV27 with TRBJ2-3; 8 bases match TRBD2. The CDR3 spans 16 residues. Looked up from germline, CDR1 is MNHEY and CDR2 is SMNVEV (reference sequence). The V and J ends lost 5 bases and 3 bases, in that order; junction bases with no gene match: 10. DNA for the CDR3: TGTGCCAGCAGTAAATTAATGGCGGGGGGAACAGATACGCAGTATTTT. Translation: CASSKLMAGGTDTQYF.

This clonotype has a count of ten or more. This chain connects TRBV28 to TRBJ2-7; D gene uncertain. V was trimmed by 2 bases and J by 2 bases, leaving 10 bases between them. The CDR3 covers 14 residues. Looked up from germline, CDR1 is MDHEN and CDR2 is SYDVKM. CDR3 protein: CASSLVPGPYEQYF. The CDR3 nucleotides are TGTGCCAGCAGTTTAGTTCCAGGTCCCTACGAGCAGTACTTC.

This clonotype appeared many times. The J gene is TRBJ1-2, the V gene TRBV5-5, with TRBD1 identical over 9 bases. Germline trimming cut 0 bases from V and 7 bases from J; bases unmatched to any gene: 1. This CDR3 has 13 residues. Germline V gene lookup returns CDR1 SGHKS and CDR2 YYEKEE (reference sequence). This chain's CDR3 is CASSLGTGVGYTF. In DNA form, the CDR3 reads TGTGCCAGCAGCTTGGGGACAGGGGTTGGCTACACCTTC.

This chain joins TRBV25-1 and TRBJ2-7, with 7 bases aligning to TRBD2. Trimming removed 3 bases from V and 3 bases from J; junction bases left unmatched: 8. This CDR3 has 15 amino acids. CDR1 is MGHDK and CDR2 is SYGVNS in the germline V gene. CDR3 nucleotide sequence: TGTGCCAGCAGTGAGGGGGAAGCGGGGATCTACGAGCAGTACTTC. Protein product: CASSEGEAGIYEQYF.

The chain couples TRBV6-2 or TRBV6-3 to TRBJ2-1; 15 bases line up with TRBD2. The CDR3 length is 18 residues. CDR1 and CDR2 from the germline V gene are MNHEY and SVGEGT. Germline trimming cut 2 bases from V and 2 bases from J; bases unmatched to any gene: 4. The CDR3 protein is CASSYPGLAGGTYNEQFF. CDR3 nucleotide sequence: TGTGCCAGCAGTTACCCGGGACTAGCGGGGGGAACCTACAATGAGCAGTTCTTC.

This clonotype was seen many times. The J gene is TRBJ2-1, the V gene TRBV20-1, with D unresolved. V lost 2 bases, J lost 0 bases, and 14 bases lay in between. The germline V gene has CDR1 DFQATT and CDR2 SNEGSKA (reference sequence). CDR3 length equals 16 residues. The CDR3 sequence is CSARPPTRTSYNEQFF. CDR3 DNA sequence: TGCAGTGCTAGACCCCCGACTCGCACCTCCTACAATGAGCAGTTCTTC.

This clonotype was picked up many times. The V gene is TRBV7-3, the J gene TRBJ2-3; D not resolved. Germline V gene data show CDR1 as SGHTA and CDR2 as FQGTGA. The CDR3 has 14 amino acids. The V gene lost 0 bases and the J gene lost 3 bases, with 7 bases spanning the gap. CDR3 DNA: TGTGCCAGCAGCTTAACCCCTTTTACAGATACGCAGTATTTT. This sequence encodes CASSLTPFTDTQYF.

In this sample, this clonotype turned up a few times. V usage is TRBV7-9 and J usage is TRBJ2-5; unclear D gene. Germline V gene data show CDR1 as SEHNR and CDR2 as FQNEAQ (reference sequence). V was cut by 5 bases and J by 5 bases, with 12 bases left in between. The CDR3 is 13 residues long. The CDR3 DNA reads as TGTGCCAGCAGCCCTACCTCTTGGGAGACCCAGTACTTC. Amino acid sequence: CASSPTSWETQYF.

This clonotype came up many times. The V call is TRBV29-1, the J call TRBJ2-5; TRBD1 is a possible D gene (5 bases). The germline CDR1 and CDR2 sequences are SQVTM and ANQGSEA. This CDR3 has 13 residues. The V and J ends lost 4 bases and 4 bases respectively, with 13 bases between them. The CDR3 is CSVGAEGVETQYF. The CDR3 DNA follows: TGCAGCGTTGGCGCGGAAGGGGTAGAGACCCAGTACTTC.

The rearrangement joins TRBV27 to TRBJ2-7, with D maybe TRBD1 (6 bases). Germline lookup yields CDR1 MNHEY and CDR2 SMNVEV (reference sequence). This CDR3 contains 15 residues. Trimming pared 5 bases from V and 3 bases from J, leaving 17 bases between. CDR3 residues: CASSTYQTGFYEQYF. The DNA for the CDR3 is TGTGCCAGCAGTACGTACCAAACAGGGTTCTACGAGCAGTACTTC.